This T cell receptor (beta chain) stems from a study of blood T cell repertoires in COVID-19. For the study at large: Samples representing acute and convalescent COVID-19 were sourced from the United States, Italy and Spain. PBMCs, B-cell-depleted T cells, or T cells were the source of the cDNA or gDNA that made up the material.

Per the authors' pipeline: For nucleated cells, counts were estimated from reference gene primer amplification. The protocol was immunoSEQ multiplex PCR, while the TCRdb copy is restricted to in-frame clones and leaves out a portion. That table is the source of V, J and clone size, and D and trimming were worked out from the DNA. Of roughly 250,000 clones detected, around 81% appear once; the ten largest clones hold about 3.2%. The V gene's germline CDR1 is LNHDA and CDR2 SQIVND (reference sequence). This CDR3 spans 14 amino acids. Trimming removed 7 bases from V and 9 bases from J; junction bases left unmatched: 9.

Sequenced material: peripheral blood. The sequence was collected from a woman aged 60-70 years with active or convalescent COVID-19. V and J are TRBV19 and TRBJ1-6; 7 bases are a match to TRBD1. CDR3 in amino acids: CASTRDSLLSPLHF. The CDR3, as DNA: TGTGCCAGTACCCGGGACAGCTTGCTTTCACCCCTCCACTTT.